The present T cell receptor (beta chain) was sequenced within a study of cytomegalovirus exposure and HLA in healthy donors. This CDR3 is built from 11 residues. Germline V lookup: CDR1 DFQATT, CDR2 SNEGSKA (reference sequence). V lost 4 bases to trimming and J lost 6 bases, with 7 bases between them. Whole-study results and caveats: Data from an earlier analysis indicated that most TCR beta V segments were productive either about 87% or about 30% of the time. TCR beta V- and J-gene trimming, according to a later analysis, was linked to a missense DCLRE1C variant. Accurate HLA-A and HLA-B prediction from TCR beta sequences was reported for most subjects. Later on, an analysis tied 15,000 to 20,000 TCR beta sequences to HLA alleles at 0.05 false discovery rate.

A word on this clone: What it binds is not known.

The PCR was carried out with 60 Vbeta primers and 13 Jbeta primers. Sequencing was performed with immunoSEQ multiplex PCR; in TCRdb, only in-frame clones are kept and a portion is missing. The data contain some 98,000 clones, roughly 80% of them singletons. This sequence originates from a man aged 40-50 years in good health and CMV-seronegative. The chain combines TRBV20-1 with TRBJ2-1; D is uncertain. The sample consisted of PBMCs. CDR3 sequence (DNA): TGCAGTGCTACTAGAGGCAATGAGCAGTTCTTC. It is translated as CSATRGNEQFF.